The T cell receptor beta chain described here comes from a study of blood T cell repertoires in COVID-19. In the original analysis: Amplifying reference gene primers gave estimates of nucleated cell counts. Produced via immunoSEQ multiplex PCR; TCRdb's table is partial and in-frame only. The DNA was the basis for D and trimming; V, J and clone size are from that table. The table records about 120,000 clones, around 91% of them present only once. Per the germline V gene, CDR1 is SGHRS and CDR2 is YFSETQ. The CDR3 spans 14 residues. V was cut by 0 bases and J by 8 bases, with 14 bases left in between. The specimen sequenced was peripheral blood. The source of this sequence is a woman aged 60-75 years with COVID-19, enrolled during active disease. This rearrangement joins TRBV5-1 to TRBJ1-2; perhaps TRBD1 as D (5 bases). The CDR3 coding sequence is TGCGCCAGCAGCTTGGAAGGGCAGGGTCAGGGCTACACCTTC. Protein: CASSLEGQGQGYTF.